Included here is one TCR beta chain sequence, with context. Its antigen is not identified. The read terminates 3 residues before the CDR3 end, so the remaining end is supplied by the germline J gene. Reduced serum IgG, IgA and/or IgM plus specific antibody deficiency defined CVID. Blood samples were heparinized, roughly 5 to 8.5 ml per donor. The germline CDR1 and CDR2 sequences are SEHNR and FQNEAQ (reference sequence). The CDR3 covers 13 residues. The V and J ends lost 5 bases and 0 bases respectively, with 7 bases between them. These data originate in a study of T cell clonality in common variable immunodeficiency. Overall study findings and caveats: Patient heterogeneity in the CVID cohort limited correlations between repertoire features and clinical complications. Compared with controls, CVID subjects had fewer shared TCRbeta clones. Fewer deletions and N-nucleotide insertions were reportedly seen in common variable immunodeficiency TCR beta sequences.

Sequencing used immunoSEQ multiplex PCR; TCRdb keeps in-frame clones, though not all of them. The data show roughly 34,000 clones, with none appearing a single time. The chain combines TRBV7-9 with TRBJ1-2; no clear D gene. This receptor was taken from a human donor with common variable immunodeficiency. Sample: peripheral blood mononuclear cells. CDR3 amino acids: CASSGSANYGYTF. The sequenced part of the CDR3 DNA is TGTGCCAGCAGCGGCTCTGCTAACTATGGC.